The clone carrying this T cell receptor beta chain came up a few times. Its antigen is unidentified. The CDR3 spans 18 residues. Germline CDR1 and CDR2: KGHSH and LQKENI. Trimming cost V 1 base and J 0 bases; bases outside gene matches: 4. The sample comes from a study of cytomegalovirus exposure and HLA in healthy donors. Findings and caveats of the study: Some public TCRs appeared in many individuals, while most sequences were rare. The authors judged a highly shared variant cluster likely a sequencing artifact.

It was healthy bone marrow donors who served as donors. A multiplex PCR was run with 60 Vbeta primers and 13 Jbeta primers. The repertoire was sequenced with immunoSEQ multiplex PCR; TCRdb's copy has only in-frame clones and lacks some. The sample yields under 200,000 clones, more than 80% seen once. The TCR was taken from a woman between 18 and 30 years old in good health and CMV-seronegative. The sample consisted of PBMCs. This sequence joins TRBV18 and TRBJ2-6, with TRBD1 matching 9 bases. CDR3 amino acids: CASSPRTGALSGANVLTF. The CDR3 DNA sequence: TGTGCCAGCTCACCACGGACAGGGGCACTCTCTGGGGCCAACGTCCTGACTTTC.